This T cell receptor (beta chain) came from a study of tumor-infiltrating lymphocytes in oesophageal squamous cell carcinoma. Each CDR3 protein is one row after TCRdb ran MiXCR on the PCR reads. The table shows 13,000 or so distinct CDR3 sequences, with around 50% occurring only once. Germline CDR1 reads SGHTA; CDR2 reads FQGTGA. The V and J ends lost 10 bases and 4 bases, in that order; junction bases with no gene match: 4. This CDR3 contains 14 residues. This clonotype was seen more than once but under ten times. The sequenced material came from normal esophageal tissue next to the tumor. The chain has TRBV7-3 and TRBJ2-3; 14 nucleotides agree with TRBD2. The sequence was collected from a male donor with esophageal squamous cell carcinoma. This CDR3 reads CANTGLAGADTQYF. The CDR3 region has the DNA TGTGCCAATACGGGACTAGCGGGAGCAGATACGCAGTATTTT.